These 18 T cell receptor beta chains came from one sample sequenced in a study of cytomegalovirus exposure and HLA in healthy donors. The PCR used 60 Vbeta and 13 Jbeta primers. Produced via immunoSEQ multiplex PCR; TCRdb's table is partial and in-frame only. Of some 160,000 clones listed, about 73% were seen once; the top ten hold 3% to 3.5%. The sample taken for sequencing was PBMCs. The receptors shown here come from a woman in her forties in good health and CMV-seronegative.

The V gene is TRBV28, the J gene TRBJ1-2; D may be TRBD1 (5 bases). V was shortened by 3 bases and J by 4 bases, with 9 bases between the two germline ends. CDR1 and CDR2 (germline): MDHEN, SYDVKM. The CDR3 consists of 13 residues. The DNA of the CDR3 is TGTGCCAGCAGTTTTCAGGGTTCCTATGGCTACACCTTC. Its translation: CASSFQGSYGYTF.

The chain carries TRBV18 and TRBJ1-5; 8 bases line up with TRBD1. Germline V gives CDR1 KGHSH, CDR2 LQKENI. V dropped 3 bases and J dropped 7; count of bases not matched to a gene: 11. This CDR3 comprises 16 residues. The CDR3 spells CASSPNIGQGGQPQHF. CDR3 in DNA: TGTGCCAGCTCACCGAATATAGGACAGGGAGGGCAGCCCCAGCATTTT. Together with reference TRBV18 and TRBJ1-5, the CDR3 gives the full variable domain: NAGVMQNPRHLVRRRGQEARLRCSPMKGHSHVYWYRQLPEEGLKFMVYLQKENIIDESGMPKERFSAEFPKEGPSILRIQQVVRGDSAAYFCASSPNIGQGGQPQHFGDGTRLSIL.

Regarding this clone: Sequence at one end of the junction differs from germline and may be a read error. The same CDR3 is also encoded by other DNA sequences in this sample. V usage is TRBV4-1 and J usage is TRBJ2-2; 7 bases line up with TRBD1. The CDR3 totals 15 residues. CDR1 MGHRA and CDR2 YSYEKL come from the germline V gene. This CDR3 is CASSLGTEGPGELFF. In DNA form, the CDR3 reads TGTGCCAGCAGCCTTGGGACAGAGGGGCCCGGGGAGCTGTTTTTT.

The chain links TRBV10-2 to TRBJ2-1; 9 nucleotides line up with TRBD1. Germline V gives CDR1 WSHSY, CDR2 SAAADI. V shed 8 bases, J shed 8 bases, and the junction held 4 bases outside the gene matches. There are 12 residues in the CDR3. CDR3 DNA: TGCGCCAGCGGACAGGGGATCCATGAGCAGTTCTTC. It is translated as CASGQGIHEQFF.

In its sample, this clone was seen a few times. This rearrangement joins TRBV13 to TRBJ1-1; D not certain. Trimming removed 3 bases from V and 0 bases from J, with 5 bases in between. The CDR3 runs to 13 residues. Germline loops: CDR1 PRHDT, CDR2 FYEKMQ (reference sequence). The CDR3 reads CASSFVLNTEAFF. The CDR3 DNA is TGTGCCAGCAGCTTCGTCTTGAACACTGAAGCTTTCTTT.

The rearrangement links TRBV2 to TRBJ2-5; 9 bases agree with TRBD2. Germline loops: CDR1 SNHLY, CDR2 FYNNEI. The CDR3 contains 16 residues. With V trimmed by 7 bases and J by 2 bases, 11 bases remained unmatched. CDR3 sequence: CASKEGGSGGQETQYF. CDR3 coding DNA: TGTGCCAGCAAAGAAGGGGGTAGCGGGGGACAAGAGACCCAGTACTTC.

The chain recombines TRBV7-9 with TRBJ2-1; possibly TRBD1 for D (6 bases). Germline CDR1 and CDR2: SEHNR and FQNEAQ (reference sequence). The CDR3 contains 16 residues. Between the trimmed V and J ends, which lost 6 bases and 0 bases, there was a span of 15 bases. Written as DNA, the CDR3 is TGTGCCAGCAGGCCAACAGGGAAAAGCTCCTACAATGAGCAGTTCTTC. Translating it yields CASRPTGKSSYNEQFF.

J is TRBJ2-5 and V is TRBV5-1; 8 nucleotides align to TRBD2. The CDR3 contains 15 residues. Germline V gene data show CDR1 as SGHRS and CDR2 as YFSETQ. Trimming took 0 bases from V and 1 from J; bases not matched to a gene: 2. The CDR3 loop reads CASSLGAGVQETQYF. CDR3 in DNA: TGCGCCAGCAGCTTGGGAGCGGGGGTCCAAGAGACCCAGTACTTC.

The chain links TRBV6-1 to TRBJ1-2; weak D call: TRBD1 (6 bases). This CDR3 contains 13 residues. Trimming pared 6 bases from V and 8 bases from J, leaving 16 bases between. The germline V gene has CDR1 MNHNS and CDR2 SASEGT. The CDR3 reads CASSLGQKDGYTF. CDR3 nucleotide sequence: TGTGCCAGCAGCCTCGGACAGAAGGACGGCTACACCTTC.

V and J are TRBV6-5 and TRBJ2-2; TRBD2 agrees at 9 bases. This CDR3 is 16 amino acids long. J was trimmed by 6 bases and V by 2 bases; bases with no gene match: 7. Germline V gives CDR1 MNHEY, CDR2 SVGAGI. CDR3 loop: CASSYRAGGLSGELFF. The CDR3 DNA sequence: TGTGCCAGCAGTTACCGGGCGGGGGGGCTTTCCGGGGAGCTGTTTTTT.

This chain joins TRBV27 and TRBJ1-2; no clear D. This CDR3 region has 10 residues. Germline values: CDR1 MNHEY, CDR2 SMNVEV (reference sequence). The V gene lost 3 bases and the J gene lost 6 bases, with 2 bases spanning the gap. CDR3 amino acids: CASSFNGYTF. CDR3 nucleotide sequence: TGTGCCAGCAGTTTCAATGGCTACACCTTC.

The chain couples TRBV2 to TRBJ1-6; D possibly corresponds to TRBD1 (6 bases). The CDR3 loop spans 13 amino acids. V was pared by 8 bases and J by 8 bases, with 13 bases between. Germline assignment: CDR1 SNHLY and CDR2 FYNNEI. DNA for the CDR3: TGTGCCAGCGAGCAGGGGCGTTATTCACCCCTCCACTTT. The encoded protein is CASEQGRYSPLHF.

The chain links TRBV5-6 to TRBJ2-5; 7 bases match TRBD1. Losses at the gene ends were 1 base for V and 2 bases for J; bases not matched to a gene: 11. Per the germline V gene, CDR1 is SGHDT and CDR2 is YYEEEE. This CDR3 spans 17 amino acids. The CDR3 bases are TGTGCCAGCAGCTTGCGGTGGGGGACAGACAATCAAGAGACCCAGTACTTC. This sequence encodes CASSLRWGTDNQETQYF.

The V call is TRBV5-1, the J call TRBJ2-5; D gene unclear. Germline-derived CDR1 and CDR2 are SGHRS and YFSETQ. The length of the CDR3 is 14 residues. Trimming pared 0 bases from V and 1 base from J, leaving 7 bases between. As DNA, the CDR3 is TGCGCCAGCAGCTTGGTCGGTCCCCAAGAGACCCAGTACTTC. Protein sequence: CASSLVGPQETQYF.

The chain joins TRBV10-1 to TRBJ2-3, with D possibly TRBD2 on 6 matching bases. Germline V lookup: CDR1 WNHNN, CDR2 SYGVQD (reference sequence). This CDR3 has 15 amino acids. Trimming took 1 base from V and 4 from J, leaving 12 bases between them. CDR3 DNA sequence: TGCGCCAGCAGTGAGTTTGCGGGGATAGCAGATACGCAGTATTTT. It translates to CASSEFAGIADTQYF.

In its sample, this clone was seen a few times. This rearrangement joins TRBV7-9 to TRBJ2-2; weak D call: TRBD2 (5 bases). The CDR3 is 14 amino acids. The germline V gene has CDR1 SEHNR and CDR2 FQNEAQ (reference sequence). Deletions cut 8 bases from V and 3 bases from J, with 13 bases between. CDR3 loop: CASPPRTDTGELFF. The CDR3 DNA reads as TGTGCCAGCCCCCCTAGGACTGACACCGGGGAGCTGTTTTTT.

This clone has more than one count but fewer than ten. The rearrangement links TRBV30 to TRBJ2-7; 9 nucleotides line up with TRBD1. The CDR3 loop spans 14 amino acids. The V and J ends lost 4 bases and 5 bases, in that order; junction bases with no gene match: 9. Germline assignment: CDR1 GTSNPN and CDR2 SVGIG (reference sequence). This chain's CDR3 is CAWTRYRGRNEQYF. The CDR3 DNA sequence: TGTGCCTGGACTAGGTACAGGGGGCGCAACGAGCAGTACTTC.

This sequence joins TRBV7-7 and TRBJ2-5; 11 bases align to TRBD2. J lost 5 bases, V lost 6 bases, and 8 bases had no gene match. The V gene's germline CDR1 is SSHAT and CDR2 FNYEAQ (reference sequence). This CDR3 spans 15 amino acids. CDR3 nucleotides: TGTGCCAGCAGTTATAGCGGGGGGGCCGGTGAGACCCAGTACTTC. Amino acid sequence: CASSYSGGAGETQYF.